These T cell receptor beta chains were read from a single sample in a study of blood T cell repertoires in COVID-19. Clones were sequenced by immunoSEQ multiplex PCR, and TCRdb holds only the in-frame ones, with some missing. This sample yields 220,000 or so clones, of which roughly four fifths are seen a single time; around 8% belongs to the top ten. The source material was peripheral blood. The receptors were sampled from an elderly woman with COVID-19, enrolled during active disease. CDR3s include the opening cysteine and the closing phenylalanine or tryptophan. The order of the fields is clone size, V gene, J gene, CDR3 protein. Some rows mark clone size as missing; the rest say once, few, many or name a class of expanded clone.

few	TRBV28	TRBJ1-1	CATLEQGNTEAFF
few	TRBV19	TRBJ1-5	CASSIDLAGGSTQHF
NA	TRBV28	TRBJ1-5	CATSSPGKGYSNQPQHF
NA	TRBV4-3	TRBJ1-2	CASSQDDRGLRDYGYTF
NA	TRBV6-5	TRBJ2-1	CASSPPGQPYNEQFF
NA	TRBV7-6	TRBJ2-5	CASSFNRDRQETQYF
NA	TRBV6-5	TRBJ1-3	CASRTPSGNTIYF
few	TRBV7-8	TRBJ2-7	CASSLVEGITYEQYF
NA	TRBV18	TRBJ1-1	CASSPGGVWTEAFF
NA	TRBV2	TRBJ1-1	CASSWTDLDTEAFF
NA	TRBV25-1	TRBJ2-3	CASSDFRHTQYF
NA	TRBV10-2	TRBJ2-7	CASRTSGGYEQYF
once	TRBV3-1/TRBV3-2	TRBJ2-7	CASSKTGTYEQYF
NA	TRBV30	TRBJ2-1	CAWASGLGADEQFF